This TCR beta chain was sequenced during a study of T-cell reconstitution after alpha-beta-depleted transplantation in children. The study's findings and limits: Two months or so post-transplant, alpha-beta T cells reportedly derived from several hundred expanded graft clones.

During its preparation, the TCRbeta library received unique molecular identifiers. A single record per CDR3 protein comes from TCRdb applying MiXCR to the PCR reads. Of 750,000 to 950,000 distinct CDR3 sequences in the sample, 15% to 20% are singletons; the top ten hold around 5.3%. This clonotype appeared many times. The antigen is unknown. The CDR3 consists of 11 residues. This sequence joins TRBV21-1 and TRBJ1-2. TRBV21-1 is a recognized pseudogene. This clonotype originated in a male patient between 10 and 17 years old who had a stem cell transplant for acute lymphoblastic leukemia, so the T cells may come from the graft donor. Specimen: PBMCs, mostly from graft donor cells, collected 360 days after TCRalphabeta/CD19-depleted stem cell transplant. CDR3 coding DNA: TGTGCCAGCAGCAACTACTATGGCTACACCTTC. As protein: CASSNYYGYTF.